This T cell receptor (beta chain) was observed in a study of early T cells in non-severe SARS-CoV-2 infection. In TCRdb, the 5' RACE reads were re-called with MiXCR into one record per CDR3 protein. The repertoire holds around 30,000 distinct CDR3 sequences, with 5% to 6% as singletons. This clonotype has more than one count but fewer than ten. This CDR3 comprises 13 residues. V was trimmed by 0 bases and J by 11 bases, leaving 15 bases between them. The germline V gene has CDR1 SGHRS and CDR2 YFSETQ. Material for sequencing was whole blood. The TCR originated in an adult who was a healthcare worker with PCR-confirmed SARS-CoV-2 infection or an uninfected control (not recorded which). The chain is built from TRBV5-1 and TRBJ2-7, with D perhaps TRBD2 (6 bases). The CDR3 here is CASSLAPSGVKYF. CDR3 nucleotide sequence: TGCGCCAGCAGCTTGGCCCCTTCGGGAGTGAAGTACTTC.